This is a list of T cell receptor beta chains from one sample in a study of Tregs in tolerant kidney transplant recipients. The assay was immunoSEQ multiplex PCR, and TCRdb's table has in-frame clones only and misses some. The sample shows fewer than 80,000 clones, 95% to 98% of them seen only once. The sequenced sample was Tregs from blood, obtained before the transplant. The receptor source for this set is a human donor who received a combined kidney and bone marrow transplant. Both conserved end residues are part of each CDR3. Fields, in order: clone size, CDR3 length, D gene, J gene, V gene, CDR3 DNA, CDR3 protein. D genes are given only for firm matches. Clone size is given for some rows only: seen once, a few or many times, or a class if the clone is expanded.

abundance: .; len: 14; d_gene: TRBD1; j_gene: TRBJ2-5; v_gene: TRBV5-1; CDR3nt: TGCGCCAGCAGCGGCACCGGGACAGCAGAGACCCAGTACTTC; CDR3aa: CASSGTGTAETQYF
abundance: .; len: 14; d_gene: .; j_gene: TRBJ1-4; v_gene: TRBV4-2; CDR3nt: TGTGCCAGCAGCCCCCGGACAGCTAATGAAAAACTGTTTTTT; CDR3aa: CASSPRTANEKLFF
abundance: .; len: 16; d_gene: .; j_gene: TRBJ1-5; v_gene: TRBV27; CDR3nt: TGTGCCAGCAGTAAATACGGGACACCGGGTAATCAGCCCCAGCATTTT; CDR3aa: CASSKYGTPGNQPQHF
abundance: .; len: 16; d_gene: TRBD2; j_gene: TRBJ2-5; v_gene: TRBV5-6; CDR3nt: TGTGCCAGCAGTTTCGGACTAGCGGGACAGGGAGAGACCCAGTACTTC; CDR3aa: CASSFGLAGQGETQYF
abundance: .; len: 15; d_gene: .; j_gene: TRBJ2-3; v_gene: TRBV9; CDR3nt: TGTGCCAGCACGGGTGGATTAATCAGGGGAGATACGCAGTATTTT; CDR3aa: CASTGGLIRGDTQYF
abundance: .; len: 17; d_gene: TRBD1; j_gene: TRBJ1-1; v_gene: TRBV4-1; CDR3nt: TGCGCCAGCAGCCAACCCCCCCAGACAGGGGGCTTTTTGTTAGCTTTCTTT; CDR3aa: CASSQPPQTGGFLLAFF
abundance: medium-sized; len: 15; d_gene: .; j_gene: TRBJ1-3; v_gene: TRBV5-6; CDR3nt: TGTGCCAGCAGCCTTACGATATCTGCGGGAAACACCATATATTTT; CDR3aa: CASSLTISAGNTIYF
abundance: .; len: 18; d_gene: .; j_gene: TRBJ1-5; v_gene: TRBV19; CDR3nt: TGTGCCAGTAGTATTCAGGGCCACTCTTCTTATAGCAATCAGCCCCAGCATTTT; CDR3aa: CASSIQGHSSYSNQPQHF
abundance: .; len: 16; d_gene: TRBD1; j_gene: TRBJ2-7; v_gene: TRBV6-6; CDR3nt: TGTGCCAGCAGGGCCCCAGGGACAGGGGCCGCGGGGGAGCAGTACTTC; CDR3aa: CASRAPGTGAAGEQYF
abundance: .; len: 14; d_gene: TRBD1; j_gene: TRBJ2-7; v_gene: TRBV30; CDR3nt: TGTGCCTGCCCAGCCGGACAGGGGAACAACGAGCAGTACTTC; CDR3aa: CACPAGQGNNEQYF
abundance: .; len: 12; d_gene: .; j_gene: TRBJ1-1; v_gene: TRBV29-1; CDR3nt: TGCAGCGCCCGGGAGGTGAACACTGAAGCTTTCTTT; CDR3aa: CSAREVNTEAFF
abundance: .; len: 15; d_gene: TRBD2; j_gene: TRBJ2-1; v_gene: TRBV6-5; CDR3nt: TGTGCCAGCAGTTCCTTAGCGGGATACTACAATGAGCAGTTCTTC; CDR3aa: CASSSLAGYYNEQFF
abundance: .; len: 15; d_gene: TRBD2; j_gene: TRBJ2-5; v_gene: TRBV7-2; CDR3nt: TGTGCCAGCAGCTTGGTAGGGAGGGGCCAAGAGACCCAGTACTTC; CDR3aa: CASSLVGRGQETQYF
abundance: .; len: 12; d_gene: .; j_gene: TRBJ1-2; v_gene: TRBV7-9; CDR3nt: TGTGCCAGCAGCACGTGGGCCTATGGCTACACCTTC; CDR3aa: CASSTWAYGYTF
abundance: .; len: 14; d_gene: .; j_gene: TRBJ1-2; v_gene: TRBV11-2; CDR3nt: TGTGCCAGCAGCTTAGGCAGGGGCGGCTATGGCTACACCTTC; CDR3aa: CASSLGRGGYGYTF
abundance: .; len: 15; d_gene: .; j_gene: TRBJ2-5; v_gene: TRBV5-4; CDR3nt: TGTGCCAGCAGCTTTTCAACAGGTTTCCAAGAGACCCAGTACTTC; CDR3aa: CASSFSTGFQETQYF
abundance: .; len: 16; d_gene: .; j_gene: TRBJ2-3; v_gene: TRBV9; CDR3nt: TGTGCCAGCAGCACCCCAGTCGCGGGGGCCACAGATACGCAGTATTTT; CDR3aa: CASSTPVAGATDTQYF
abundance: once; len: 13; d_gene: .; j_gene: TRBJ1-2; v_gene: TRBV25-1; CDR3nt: TGTGCCAGCAGTTCCGTTAACAGGGATGGCTACACCTTC; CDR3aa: CASSSVNRDGYTF
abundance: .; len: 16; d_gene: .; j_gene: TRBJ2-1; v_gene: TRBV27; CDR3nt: TGTGCCAGCAGCCCTATGATGGAGGTATCCTACAATGAGCAGTTCTTC; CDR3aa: CASSPMMEVSYNEQFF
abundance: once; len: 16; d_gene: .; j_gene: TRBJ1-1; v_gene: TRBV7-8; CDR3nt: TGTGCCAGCAGCTTAGAGGGCGGGGGCCTGAACACTGAAGCTTTCTTT; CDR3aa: CASSLEGGGLNTEAFF
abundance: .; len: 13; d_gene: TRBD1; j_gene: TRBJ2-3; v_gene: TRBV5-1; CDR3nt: TGCGCCAGCAGCCCGACAGGGGAAGATACGCAGTATTTT; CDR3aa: CASSPTGEDTQYF
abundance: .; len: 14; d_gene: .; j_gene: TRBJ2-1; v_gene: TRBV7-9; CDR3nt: TGTGCCAGCAGCTCATCATTGAGGCCAAGTGAGCAGTTCTTC; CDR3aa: CASSSSLRPSEQFF
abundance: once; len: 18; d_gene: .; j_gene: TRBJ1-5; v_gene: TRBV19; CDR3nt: TGTGCCAGTAGTATGCCTCCCTGGGTAGGGGCTAGCAATCAGCCCCAGCATTTT; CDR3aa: CASSMPPWVGASNQPQHF
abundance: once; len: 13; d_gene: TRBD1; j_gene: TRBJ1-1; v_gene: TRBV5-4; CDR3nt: TGTGCCAGCAGCCCGTCCCGGGGACAGTCAGCTTTCTTT; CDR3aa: CASSPSRGQSAFF
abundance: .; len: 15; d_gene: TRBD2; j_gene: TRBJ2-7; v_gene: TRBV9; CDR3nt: TGTGCCAGCAGCGTAGATCTAGCGGCCTGGAGCGAGCAGTACTTC; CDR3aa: CASSVDLAAWSEQYF
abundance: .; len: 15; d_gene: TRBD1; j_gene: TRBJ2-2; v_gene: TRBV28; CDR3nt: TGTGCCAGCAGTTGGGTAGGGGGCGACACCGGGGAGCTGTTTTTT; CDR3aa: CASSWVGGDTGELFF
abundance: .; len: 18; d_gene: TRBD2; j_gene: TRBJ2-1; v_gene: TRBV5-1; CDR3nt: TGCGCCAGCAGCCTAGGACTAGCGGGGGCCCGGTGGTATAATGAGCAGTTCTTC; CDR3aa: CASSLGLAGARWYNEQFF
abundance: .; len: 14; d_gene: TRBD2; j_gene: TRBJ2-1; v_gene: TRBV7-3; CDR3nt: TGTGCCAGCAGTTCTAGCGGGAGGTTATCAGAGCAGTTCTTC; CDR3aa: CASSSSGRLSEQFF
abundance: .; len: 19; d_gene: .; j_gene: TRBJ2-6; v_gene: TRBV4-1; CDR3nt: TGCGCCAGCAGCCAAGATCCAGGGGCCCCGGGAACTGGGGCCAACGTCCTGACTTTC; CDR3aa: CASSQDPGAPGTGANVLTF
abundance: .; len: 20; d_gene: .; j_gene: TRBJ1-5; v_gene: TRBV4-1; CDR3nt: TGCGCCAGCAGCCAGTACCTACAGGGTAAATCCCCCAATAGCAATCAGCCCCAGCATTTT; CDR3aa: CASSQYLQGKSPNSNQPQHF
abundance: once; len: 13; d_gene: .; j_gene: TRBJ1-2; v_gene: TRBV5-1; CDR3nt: TGCGCCAGCAGCTTGGTCAGGAACTATGGCTACACCTTC; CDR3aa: CASSLVRNYGYTF
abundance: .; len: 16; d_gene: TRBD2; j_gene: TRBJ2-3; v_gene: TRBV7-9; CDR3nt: TGTGCCAGCAGCTTTCCTAGCGGAGGGAGCACAGATACGCAGTATTTT; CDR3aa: CASSFPSGGSTDTQYF
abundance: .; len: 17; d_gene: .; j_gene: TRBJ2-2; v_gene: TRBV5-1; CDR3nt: TGCGCCAGCAGCTTAGTTTACGGGACACTGAACACCGGGGAGCTGTTTTTT; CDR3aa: CASSLVYGTLNTGELFF
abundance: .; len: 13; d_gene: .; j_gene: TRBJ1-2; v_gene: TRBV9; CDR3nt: TGTGCCAGCAGCGTAGAACCGGGGTATGGCTACACCTTC; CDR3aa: CASSVEPGYGYTF
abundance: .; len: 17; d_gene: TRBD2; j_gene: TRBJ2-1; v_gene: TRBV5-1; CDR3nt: TGCGCCAGCAGCCGAGGGACTAGCGGGAGCTCCTACAATGAGCAGTTCTTC; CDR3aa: CASSRGTSGSSYNEQFF
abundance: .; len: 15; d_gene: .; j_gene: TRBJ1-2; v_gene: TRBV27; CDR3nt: TGTGCCAGCAGTTTATCGGGAGAGGGTGTGCGTGGCTACACCTTC; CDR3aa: CASSLSGEGVRGYTF
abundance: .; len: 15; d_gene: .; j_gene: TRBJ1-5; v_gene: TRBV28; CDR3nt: TGTGCCAGCAGTTTTAAGGGGATGGGGAATCAGCCCCAGCATTTT; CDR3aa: CASSFKGMGNQPQHF
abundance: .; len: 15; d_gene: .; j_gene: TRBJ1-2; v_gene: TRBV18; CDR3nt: TGTGCCAGCTCACCGCCAGGGGTTGCTAACTATGGCTACACCTTC; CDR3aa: CASSPPGVANYGYTF
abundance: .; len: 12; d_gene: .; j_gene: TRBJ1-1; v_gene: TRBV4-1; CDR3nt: TGCGCCAGCAGCCGAACAGGGACTGAAGCTTTCTTT; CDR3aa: CASSRTGTEAFF
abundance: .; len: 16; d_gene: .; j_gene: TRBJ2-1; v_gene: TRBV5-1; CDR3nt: TGCGCCAGCAGCTTGGACCCGGGTAACTCCTACAATGAGCAGTTCTTC; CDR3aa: CASSLDPGNSYNEQFF
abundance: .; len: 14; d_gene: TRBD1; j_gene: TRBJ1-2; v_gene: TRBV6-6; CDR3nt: TGTGCCAGCGGTTTTCCGGGACAGCCCTATGGCTACACCTTC; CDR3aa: CASGFPGQPYGYTF
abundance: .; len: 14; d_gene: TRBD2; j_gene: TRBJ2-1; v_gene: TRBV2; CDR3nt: TGTGCCAGCAAAATTAGCGGGGCCCTCAATGAGCAGTTCTTC; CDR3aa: CASKISGALNEQFF
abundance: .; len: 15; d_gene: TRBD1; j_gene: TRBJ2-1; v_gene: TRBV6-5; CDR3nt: TGTGCCAGCAGAAGGACAGGGGGCAGCTACAATGAGCAGTTCTTC; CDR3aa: CASRRTGGSYNEQFF
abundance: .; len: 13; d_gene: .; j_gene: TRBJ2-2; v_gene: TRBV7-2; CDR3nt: TGTGCCAGCAGCTTAGAAGCGGCCGGGGAGCTGTTTTTT; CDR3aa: CASSLEAAGELFF
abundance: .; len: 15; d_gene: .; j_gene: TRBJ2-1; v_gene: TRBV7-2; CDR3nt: TGTGCCAGCAGCTTAGAATTAGCGGAGTACAATGAGCAGTTCTTC; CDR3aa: CASSLELAEYNEQFF
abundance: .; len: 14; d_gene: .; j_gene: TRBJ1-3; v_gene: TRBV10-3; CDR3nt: TGTGCCGTTCAGGGTTTCCTTTCTGGAAACACCATATATTTT; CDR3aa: CAVQGFLSGNTIYF